The source of this T cell receptor (beta chain) is a study of blood T cell repertoires in COVID-19. Overall study context: The study drew acute and convalescent COVID-19 samples from the United States, Italy and Spain. Sources were T cells, B-cell-depleted T cells, or PBMCs; the material itself was cDNA or gDNA.

Germline V gene data show CDR1 as LNHNV and CDR2 as YYDKDF (reference sequence). Between the trimmed V and J ends, which lost 6 bases and 5 bases, there was a span of 17 bases. CDR3 length: 14 amino acids. Libraries were prepared by immunoSEQ multiplex PCR; TCRdb keeps only in-frame clonotypes and omits some of them. Of 45,000 to 55,000 clones detected, roughly 83% appear once; the ten largest clones hold 5.3%. The sequencing sample was made of peripheral blood. The V call is TRBV15, the J call TRBJ2-7; TRBD2 might be the D (6 bases). The TCR sequence derives from a human donor in a cohort sampled during active COVID-19. The CDR3 here is CATRYGGAEHEQYF. The CDR3, as DNA: TGTGCCACCAGGTACGGGGGAGCAGAACACGAGCAGTACTTC.